This entry lists 2 T cell receptor beta chains sequenced from one sample in a study of PD-L1 blockade in urothelial cancer. Time point in this sample: pretreatment peripheral blood. Sequencing was performed with immunoSEQ multiplex PCR; in TCRdb, only in-frame clones are kept and a portion is missing. The data hold 70,000 to 80,000 clones, with around four fifths observed a single time. The sample was PBMCs, taken around atezolizumab (anti-PD-L1) treatment. The receptors shown here come from a man aged 35-49 years with urothelial cancer.

The chain carries TRBV27 and TRBJ1-5; maybe TRBD1 (5 bases). V gave up 5 bases and J gave up 0 bases, with 20 bases separating them. The CDR3 runs 18 residues. CDR1 and CDR2 from the germline V gene are MNHEY and SMNVEV (reference sequence). CDR3 residues: CASSGAGSIRGSNQPQHF. The CDR3, as DNA: TGTGCCAGCAGTGGGGCCGGGAGCATCAGAGGTAGCAATCAGCCCCAGCATTTT.

This chain links TRBV7-8 with TRBJ1-2; possible D gene TRBD1, 5 bases. Per germline, CDR1 SGHVS and CDR2 FQNEAQ. The CDR3 extends over 15 amino acids. Between the trimmed V and J ends, which lost 4 bases and 4 bases, there was a span of 16 bases. CDR3 coding DNA: TGTGCCAGCAGCTCCCTAAGGGGTACGAGCTATGGCTACACCTTC. Protein: CASSSLRGTSYGYTF.